This entry lists 14 T cell receptor beta chains sequenced from one sample in a study of blood T cell repertoires in COVID-19. Assay: immunoSEQ multiplex PCR; the TCRdb copy retains only in-frame clones and omits some. The sample gives approximately 290,000 clones, around 81% of which show up once; around a sixth is in the top ten. The sample taken for sequencing was peripheral blood. The receptor set was obtained from a person aged 65 to 79 with COVID-19, enrolled during active disease.

The chain uses TRBV6-7 and TRBJ1-3, with a possible D match to TRBD1 (5 bases). TRBV6-7 has ORF status, its function being uncertain. V dropped 7 bases and J dropped 1 base, with 14 bases sitting between them. This CDR3 contains 15 residues. The CDR3 DNA follows: TGTGCCAGCAATGACAGTAAGGGATCTGGAAACACCATATATTTT. Encoded protein: CASNDSKGSGNTIYF.

This chain uses TRBV18 with TRBJ2-7, with D tentatively TRBD2 (7 bases). CDR3 length: 15 residues. Germline lookup yields CDR1 KGHSH and CDR2 LQKENI. Trimming left V 2 bases short and J 3 bases short, with 14 bases between. The DNA of the CDR3 is TGTGCCAGCTCACCAACGGGCGGGGGCTACTACGAGCAGTACTTC. Its translation is CASSPTGGGYYEQYF.

The rearrangement joins TRBV6-5 to TRBJ2-7; tentative D call: TRBD1 (5 bases). The germline V gene has CDR1 MNHEY and CDR2 SVGAGI. Trimming removed 7 bases from V and 9 bases from J, with 19 bases in between. This CDR3 is 13 amino acids long. Written as DNA, the CDR3 is TGTGCCAGCAAATTAGCAGGGTCCTCGGGGCAGTACTTC. It codes for CASKLAGSSGQYF.

The sample holds one count of this clone. This chain joins TRBV7-2 and TRBJ2-2; TRBD1 is a possible D gene (5 bases). Germline lookup yields CDR1 SGHTA and CDR2 FQGNSA. The CDR3 has 15 residues. V was cut by 4 bases and J by 4 bases, with 13 bases left in between. CDR3 bases: TGTGCCAGCAGCTGGAAAGGGGCTCCCACCGGGGAGCTGTTTTTT. Translated: CASSWKGAPTGELFF.

The chain joins TRBV5-1 to TRBJ2-3, with 9 positions matching TRBD2. CDR1 is SGHRS and CDR2 is YFSETQ in the germline V gene. Trimming cost V 4 bases and J 6 bases; bases outside gene matches: 12. The CDR3 covers 16 residues. The CDR3 DNA reads TGCGCCAGCAGCCTTAGCGGGGGAAGCCTATTGGATACGCAGTATTTT. Its protein product is CASSLSGGSLLDTQYF.

This chain connects TRBV7-9 to TRBJ2-4, with D unclear. Germline CDR1 is SEHNR and CDR2 is FQNEAQ (reference sequence). V was cut by 5 bases and J by 0 bases, with 11 bases left in between. The CDR3 runs 15 residues. CDR3 in DNA: TGTGCCAGCAGCACCCCGACTGGAGCCAAAAACATTCAGTACTTC. It codes for CASSTPTGAKNIQYF.

This clone has just one count. The chain employs TRBV7-3 and TRBJ1-1; 7 bases are a match to TRBD1. The junction had 9 bases not matched to a gene; V was cut back by 3 bases and J by 11 bases. The germline V gene encodes CDR1 SGHTA and CDR2 FQGTGA. This CDR3 has 13 amino acids. The CDR3 protein is CASSLRQGEGAFF. In DNA, the CDR3 is TGTGCCAGCAGCTTGAGACAGGGAGAAGGGGCTTTCTTT.

In its sample, this clone was seen once. The chain joins TRBV4-3 to TRBJ2-3; D is perhaps TRBD2 (5 bases). Germline CDR1 LGHNA, CDR2 YSLEER. V gave up 0 bases and J gave up 3 bases, with 22 bases separating them. The CDR3 is 19 amino acids. The CDR3 sequence is CASSQEKTGMGLGTDTQYF. The CDR3 nucleotides read TGCGCCAGCAGCCAAGAGAAGACGGGAATGGGGTTGGGAACAGATACGCAGTATTTT.

The chain is built from TRBV2 and TRBJ1-1; D gene ambiguous. Germline CDR1 and CDR2: SNHLY and FYNNEI. This CDR3 region has 15 residues. V was clipped by 0 bases and J by 1 base, with 9 bases between them. CDR3 sequence (DNA): TGTGCCAGCAGTGAAGCTAGGCGGAAGAACACTGAAGCTTTCTTT. This sequence encodes CASSEARRKNTEAFF.

This clone was recorded at least ten times. This chain uses TRBV6-5 with TRBJ2-7; D gene unclear. This CDR3 spans 15 amino acids. Trimming removed 0 bases from V and 1 base from J, with 10 bases in between. Germline V lookup: CDR1 MNHEY, CDR2 SVGAGI. The CDR3 spells CASSYSSLGSYEQYF. The DNA for the CDR3 is TGTGCCAGCAGTTACTCGAGCCTCGGTTCCTACGAGCAGTACTTC.

The genes are TRBV9 and TRBJ2-3; weak D call: TRBD1 (6 bases). The V and J ends lost 0 bases and 3 bases respectively, with 14 bases between them. The CDR3 is 16 amino acids. Germline V gives CDR1 SGDLS, CDR2 YYNGEE. CDR3 amino acids: CASSVVEGDGTDTQYF. For the CDR3, the DNA is TGTGCCAGCAGCGTAGTCGAGGGGGACGGGACAGATACGCAGTATTTT.

The CDR3 spells CASSQDIASGNTIYF. The CDR3 nucleotides read TGTGCCAGCAGCCAAGATATAGCCAGCGGAAACACCATATATTTT. The chain has TRBV3-1 (or the pseudogene TRBV3-2) and TRBJ1-3; D remains unclear. The CDR3 covers 15 residues. From germline, CDR1 is LGHDT and CDR2 YNNKEL (reference sequence). The germline V and J ends were trimmed by 0 bases and 4 bases, with 10 bases remaining between them.

The chain uses TRBV2 and TRBJ2-1; 12 nucleotides align to TRBD2. The CDR3 is 13 residues long. The V segment lost 10 bases and the J segment 16 bases; nucleotides outside the gene matches: 14. CDR1 is SNHLY and CDR2 is FYNNEI in the germline V gene. This CDR3 is CATTQSSSGRAFF. In DNA form, the CDR3 reads TGTGCCACCACCCAATCGTCTAGCGGGAGGGCCTTCTTC. Full variable domain (rest looked up from reference TRBV2 and TRBJ2-1): EPEVTQTPSHQVTQMGQEVILRCVPISNHLYFYWYRQILGQKVEFLVSFYNNEISEKSEIFDDQFSVERPDGSNFTLKIRSTKLEDSAMYFCATTQSSSGRAFFGPGTRLTVL.

J is TRBJ1-3 and V is TRBV19; maybe TRBD1 (5 bases). This CDR3 has 13 residues. Trimming removed 7 bases at V and 5 bases at J, with 12 bases between. Germline V gene lookup returns CDR1 LNHDA and CDR2 SQIVND (reference sequence). The CDR3 nucleotides read TGTGCCAGTACGACGCCGGACAGAAACACCATATATTTT. Residues: CASTTPDRNTIYF.